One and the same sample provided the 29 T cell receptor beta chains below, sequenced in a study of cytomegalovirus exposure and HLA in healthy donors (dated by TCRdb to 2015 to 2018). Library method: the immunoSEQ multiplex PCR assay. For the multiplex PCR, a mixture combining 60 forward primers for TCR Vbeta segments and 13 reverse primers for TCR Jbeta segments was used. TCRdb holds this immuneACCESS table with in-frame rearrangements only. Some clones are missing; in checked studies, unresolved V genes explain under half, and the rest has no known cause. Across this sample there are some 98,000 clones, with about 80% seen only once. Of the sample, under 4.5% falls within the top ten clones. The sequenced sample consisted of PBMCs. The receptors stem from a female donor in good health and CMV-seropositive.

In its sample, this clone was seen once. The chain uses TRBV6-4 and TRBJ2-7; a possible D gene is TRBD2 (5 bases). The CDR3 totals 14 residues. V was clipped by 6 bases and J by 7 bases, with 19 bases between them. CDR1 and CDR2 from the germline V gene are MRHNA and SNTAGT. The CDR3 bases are TGTGCCAGCAGGTCGGGTTCCATTACGGGGGAGCAGTACTTC. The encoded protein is CASRSGSITGEQYF.

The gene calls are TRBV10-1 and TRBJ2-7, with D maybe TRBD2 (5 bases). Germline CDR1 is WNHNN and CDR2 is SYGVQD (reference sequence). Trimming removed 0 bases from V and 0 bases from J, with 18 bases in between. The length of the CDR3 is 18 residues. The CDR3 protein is CASSESLAPGVSSYEQYF. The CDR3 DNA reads TGCGCCAGCAGTGAGTCCCTGGCGCCCGGGGTTAGCTCCTACGAGCAGTACTTC.

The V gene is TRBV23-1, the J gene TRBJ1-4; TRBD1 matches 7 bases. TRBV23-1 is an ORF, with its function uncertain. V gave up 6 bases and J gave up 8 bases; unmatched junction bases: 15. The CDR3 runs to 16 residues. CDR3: CASRVQGEVPVEKLFF. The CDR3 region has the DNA TGCGCCAGCAGGGTTCAGGGGGAAGTACCCGTGGAAAAACTGTTTTTT.

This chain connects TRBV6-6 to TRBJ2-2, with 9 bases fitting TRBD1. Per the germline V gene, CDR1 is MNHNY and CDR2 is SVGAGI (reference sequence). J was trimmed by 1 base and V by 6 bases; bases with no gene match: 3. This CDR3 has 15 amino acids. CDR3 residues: CASSPGQGNTGELFF. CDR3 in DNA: TGTGCCAGCAGCCCGGGACAGGGGAACACCGGGGAGCTGTTTTTT.

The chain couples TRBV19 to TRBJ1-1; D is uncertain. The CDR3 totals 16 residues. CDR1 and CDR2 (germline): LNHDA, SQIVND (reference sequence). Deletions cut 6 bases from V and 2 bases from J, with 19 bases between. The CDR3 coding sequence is TGTGCCAGTAGCCGGTTCCTCAGGATCTCTAACACTGAAGCTTTCTTT. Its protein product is CASSRFLRISNTEAFF.

The CDR3 loop reads CATSRDDRGPNYGYTF. CDR3 coding DNA: TGTGCCACCAGCAGAGATGATAGGGGGCCCAACTATGGCTACACCTTC. The rearrangement links TRBV15 to TRBJ1-2; the match to TRBD1 covers 7 bases. CDR3 length equals 16 residues. Germline CDR1 reads LNHNV; CDR2 reads YYDKDF (reference sequence). The ends lost 0 bases at V and 2 bases at J; junction bases unmatched: 6.

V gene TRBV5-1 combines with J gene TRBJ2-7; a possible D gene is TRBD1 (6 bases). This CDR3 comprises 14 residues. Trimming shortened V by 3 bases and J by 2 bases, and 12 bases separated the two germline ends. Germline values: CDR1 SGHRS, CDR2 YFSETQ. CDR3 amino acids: CASSSGTSTYEQYF. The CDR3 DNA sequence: TGCGCCAGCAGCTCCGGGACATCAACCTACGAGCAGTACTTC.

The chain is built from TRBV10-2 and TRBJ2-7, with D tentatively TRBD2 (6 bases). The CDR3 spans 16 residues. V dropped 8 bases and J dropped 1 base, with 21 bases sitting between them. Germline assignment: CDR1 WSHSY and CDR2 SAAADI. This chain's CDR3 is CASGGPGTHASYEQYF. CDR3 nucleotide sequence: TGCGCCAGCGGAGGGCCCGGGACCCATGCTTCCTACGAGCAGTACTTC.

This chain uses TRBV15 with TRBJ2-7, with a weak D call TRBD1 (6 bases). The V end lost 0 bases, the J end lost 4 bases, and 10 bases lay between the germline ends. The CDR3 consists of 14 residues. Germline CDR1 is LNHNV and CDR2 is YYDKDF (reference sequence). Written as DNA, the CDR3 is TGTGCCACCAGCAGAGATAGGGGGAAATACGAGCAGTACTTC. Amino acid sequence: CATSRDRGKYEQYF. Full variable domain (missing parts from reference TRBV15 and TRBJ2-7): DAMVIQNPRYQVTQFGKPVTLSCSQTLNHNVMYWYQQKSSQAPKLLFHYYDKDFNNEADTPDNFQSRRPNTSFCFLDIRSPGLGDTAMYLCATSRDRGKYEQYFGPGTRLTVT.

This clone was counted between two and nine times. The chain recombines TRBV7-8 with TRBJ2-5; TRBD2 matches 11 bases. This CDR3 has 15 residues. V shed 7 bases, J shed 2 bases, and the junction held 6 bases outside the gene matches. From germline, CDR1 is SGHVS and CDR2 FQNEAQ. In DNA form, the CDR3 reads TGTGCCAGCAAACTAGCGGGAGTCCGGCAAGAGACCCAGTACTTC. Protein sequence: CASKLAGVRQETQYF.

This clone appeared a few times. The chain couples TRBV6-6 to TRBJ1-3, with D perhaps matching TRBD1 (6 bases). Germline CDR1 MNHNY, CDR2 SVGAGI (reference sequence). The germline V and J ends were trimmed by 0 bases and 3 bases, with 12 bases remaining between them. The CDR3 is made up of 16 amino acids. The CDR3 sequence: CASSYSINRVGNTIYF. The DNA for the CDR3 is TGTGCCAGCAGTTACTCCATAAACAGGGTTGGAAACACCATATATTTT.

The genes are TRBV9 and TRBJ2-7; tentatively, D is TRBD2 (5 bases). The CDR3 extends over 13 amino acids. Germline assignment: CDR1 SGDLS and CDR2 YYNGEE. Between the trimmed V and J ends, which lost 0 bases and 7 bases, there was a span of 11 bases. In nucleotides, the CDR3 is TGTGCCAGCAGCGTAGATGGTAGCGAAGAGCAGTACTTC. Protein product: CASSVDGSEEQYF.

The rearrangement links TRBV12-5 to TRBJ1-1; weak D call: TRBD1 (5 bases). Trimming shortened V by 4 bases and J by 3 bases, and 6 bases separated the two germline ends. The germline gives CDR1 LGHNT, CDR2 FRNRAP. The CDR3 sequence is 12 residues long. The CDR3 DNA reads TGTGCTAGTGGTTGGACATACACTGAAGCTTTCTTT. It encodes CASGWTYTEAFF.

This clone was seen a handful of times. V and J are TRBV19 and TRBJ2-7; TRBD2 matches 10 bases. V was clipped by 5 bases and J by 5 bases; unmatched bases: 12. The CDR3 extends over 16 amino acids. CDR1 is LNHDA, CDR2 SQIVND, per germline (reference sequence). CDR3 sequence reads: CASSSPTSGIFHEQYF. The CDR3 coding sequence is TGTGCCAGTAGTTCTCCCACTAGCGGGATCTTCCACGAGCAGTACTTC.

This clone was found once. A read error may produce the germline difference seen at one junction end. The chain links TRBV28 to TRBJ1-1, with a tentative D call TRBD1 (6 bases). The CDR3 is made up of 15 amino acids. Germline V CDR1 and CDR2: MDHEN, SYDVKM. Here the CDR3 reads CASEVSRGLKTEAFF. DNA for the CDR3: TGTGCCAGCGAGGTGTCGCGGGGGCTGAAGACTGAAGCTTTCTTT.

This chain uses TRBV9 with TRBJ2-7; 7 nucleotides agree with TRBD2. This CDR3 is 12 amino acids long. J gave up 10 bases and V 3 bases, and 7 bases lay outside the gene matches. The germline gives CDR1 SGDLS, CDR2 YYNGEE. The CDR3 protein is CASSEGGGNQYF. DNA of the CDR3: TGTGCCAGCAGCGAAGGCGGGGGAAACCAGTACTTC. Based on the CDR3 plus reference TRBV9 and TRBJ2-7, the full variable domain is DSGVTQTPKHLITATGQRVTLRCSPRSGDLSVYWYQQSLDQGLQFLIQYYNGEERAKGNILERFSAQQFPDLHSELNLSSLELGDSALYFCASSEGGGNQYFGPGTRLTVT.

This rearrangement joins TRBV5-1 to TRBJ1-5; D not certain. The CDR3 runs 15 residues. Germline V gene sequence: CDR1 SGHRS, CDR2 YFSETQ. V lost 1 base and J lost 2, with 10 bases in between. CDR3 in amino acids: CASSLSGSGNQPQHF. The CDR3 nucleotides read TGCGCCAGCAGCTTGTCGGGTAGTGGCAATCAGCCCCAGCATTTT.

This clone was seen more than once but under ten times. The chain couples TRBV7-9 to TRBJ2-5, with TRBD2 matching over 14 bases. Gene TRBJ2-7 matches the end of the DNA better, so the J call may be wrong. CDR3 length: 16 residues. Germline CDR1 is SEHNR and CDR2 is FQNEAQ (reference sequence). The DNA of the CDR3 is TGTGCCAGCAGCTTGACTAGCGGGAGGGTTTCGTACGAGCAGTACTTC. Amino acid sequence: CASSLTSGRVSYEQYF.

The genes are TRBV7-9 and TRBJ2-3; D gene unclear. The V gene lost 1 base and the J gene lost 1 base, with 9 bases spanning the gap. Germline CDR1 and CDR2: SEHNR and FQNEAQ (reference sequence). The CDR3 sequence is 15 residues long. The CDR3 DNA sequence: TGTGCCAGCAGCTTAGGCCTGGGCGGCACAGATACGCAGTATTTT. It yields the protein CASSLGLGGTDTQYF.

CDR3 DNA: TGTGCCAGCAGCTTGGGGACTGACAGGGTTGGAGGCTACACCTTC. It is translated as CASSLGTDRVGGYTF. J is TRBJ1-2 and V is TRBV5-4; 7 positions agree with TRBD1. This CDR3 spans 15 amino acids. After removal of 0 bases from V and 8 bases from J, the junction contained 10 bases not matched to a gene. Germline CDR1 and CDR2: SGHNT and YYREEE (reference sequence).

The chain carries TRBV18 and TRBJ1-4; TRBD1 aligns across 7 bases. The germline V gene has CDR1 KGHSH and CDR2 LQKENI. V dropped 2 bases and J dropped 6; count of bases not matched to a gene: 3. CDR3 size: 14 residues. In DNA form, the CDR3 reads TGTGCCAGCTCACCATACCAGGGGGATGAAAAACTGTTTTTT. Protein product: CASSPYQGDEKLFF. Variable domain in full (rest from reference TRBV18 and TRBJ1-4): NAGVMQNPRHLVRRRGQEARLRCSPMKGHSHVYWYRQLPEEGLKFMVYLQKENIIDESGMPKERFSAEFPKEGPSILRIQQVVRGDSAAYFCASSPYQGDEKLFFGSGTQLSVL.

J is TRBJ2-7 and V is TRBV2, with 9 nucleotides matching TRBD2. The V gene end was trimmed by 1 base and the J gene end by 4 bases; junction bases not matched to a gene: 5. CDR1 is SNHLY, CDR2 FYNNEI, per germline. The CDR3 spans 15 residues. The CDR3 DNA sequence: TGTGCCAGCAGTGAAGTGGCGGGAGGGCCTTACGAGCAGTACTTC. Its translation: CASSEVAGGPYEQYF.

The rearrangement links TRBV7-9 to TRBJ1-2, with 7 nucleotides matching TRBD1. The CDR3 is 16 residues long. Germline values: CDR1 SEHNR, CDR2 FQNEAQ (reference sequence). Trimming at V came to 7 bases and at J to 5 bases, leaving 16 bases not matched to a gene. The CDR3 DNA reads TGTGCCAGCACCGATTTAGGACAGGATGGCGTTTATGGCTACACCTTC. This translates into CASTDLGQDGVYGYTF.

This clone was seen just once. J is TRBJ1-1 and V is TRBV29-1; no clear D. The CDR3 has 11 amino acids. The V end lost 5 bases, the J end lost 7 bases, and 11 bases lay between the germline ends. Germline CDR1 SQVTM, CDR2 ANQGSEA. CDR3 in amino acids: CSVLSFREAFF. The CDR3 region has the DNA TGCAGCGTTTTGTCCTTCCGTGAAGCTTTCTTT. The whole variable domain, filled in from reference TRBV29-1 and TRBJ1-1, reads SAVISQKPSRDICQRGTSLTIQCQVDSQVTMMFWYRQQPGQSLTLIATANQGSEATYESGFVIDKFPISRPNLTFSTLTVSNMSPEDSSIYLCSVLSFREAFFGQGTRLTVV.

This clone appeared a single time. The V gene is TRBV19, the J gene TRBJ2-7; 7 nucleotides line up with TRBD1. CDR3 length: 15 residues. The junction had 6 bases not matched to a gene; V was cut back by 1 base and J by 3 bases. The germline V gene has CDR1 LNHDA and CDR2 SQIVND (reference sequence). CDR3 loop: CASSIVQGQIYEQYF. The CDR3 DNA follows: TGTGCCAGTAGTATAGTCCAGGGACAGATCTACGAGCAGTACTTC.

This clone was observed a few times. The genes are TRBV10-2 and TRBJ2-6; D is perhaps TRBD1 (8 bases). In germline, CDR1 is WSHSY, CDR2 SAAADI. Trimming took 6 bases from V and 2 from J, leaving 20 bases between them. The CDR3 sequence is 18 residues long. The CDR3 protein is CASSPGYRGGTGANVLTF. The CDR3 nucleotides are TGCGCCAGCAGCCCGGGGTACAGGGGGGGGACTGGGGCCAACGTCCTGACTTTC.

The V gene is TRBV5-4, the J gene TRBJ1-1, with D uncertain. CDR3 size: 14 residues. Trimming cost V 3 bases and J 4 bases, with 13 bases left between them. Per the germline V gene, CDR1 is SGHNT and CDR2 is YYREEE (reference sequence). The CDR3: CASSSEAPLTEAFF. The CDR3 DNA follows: TGTGCCAGCAGCTCCGAGGCCCCTCTCACTGAAGCTTTCTTT.

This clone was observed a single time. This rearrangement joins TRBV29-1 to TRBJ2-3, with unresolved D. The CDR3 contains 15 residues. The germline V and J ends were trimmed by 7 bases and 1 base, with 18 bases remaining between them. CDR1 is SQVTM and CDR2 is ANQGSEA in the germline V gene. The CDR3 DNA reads TGCAGCGCTGACCTGGGCCAGAGTCGCACAGATACGCAGTATTTT. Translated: CSADLGQSRTDTQYF.

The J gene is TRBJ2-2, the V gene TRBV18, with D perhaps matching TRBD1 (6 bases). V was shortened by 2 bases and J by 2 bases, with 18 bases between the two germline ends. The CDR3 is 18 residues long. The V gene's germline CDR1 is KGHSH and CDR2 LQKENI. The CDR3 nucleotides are TGTGCCAGCTCACCAGAAGGACAGCCCACAAGTAACACCGGGGAGCTGTTTTTT. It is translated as CASSPEGQPTSNTGELFF.